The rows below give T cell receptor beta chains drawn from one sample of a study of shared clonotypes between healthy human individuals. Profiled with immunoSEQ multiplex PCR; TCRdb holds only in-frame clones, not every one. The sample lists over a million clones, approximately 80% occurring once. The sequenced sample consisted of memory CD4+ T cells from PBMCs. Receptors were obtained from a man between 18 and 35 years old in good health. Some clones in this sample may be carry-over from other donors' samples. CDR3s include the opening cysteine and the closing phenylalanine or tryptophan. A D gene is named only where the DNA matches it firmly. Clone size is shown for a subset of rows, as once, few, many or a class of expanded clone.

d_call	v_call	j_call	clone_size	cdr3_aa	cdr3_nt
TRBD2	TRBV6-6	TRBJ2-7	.	CASSSPLAGGVYEQYF	TGTGCCAGCAGTTCTCCACTAGCGGGAGGCGTGTACGAGCAGTACTTC
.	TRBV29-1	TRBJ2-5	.	CSVATFSGETQYF	TGCAGCGTTGCGACTTTCTCGGGGGAGACCCAGTACTTC
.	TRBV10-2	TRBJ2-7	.	CASSEWAMTYEQYF	TGCGCCAGCAGTGAGTGGGCCATGACCTACGAGCAGTACTTC
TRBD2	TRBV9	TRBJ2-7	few	CASSATGLAGGEQYF	TGTGCCAGCAGCGCCACCGGACTAGCGGGAGGCGAGCAGTACTTC
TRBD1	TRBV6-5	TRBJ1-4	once	CASSYGQGREKLFF	TGTGCCAGCAGTTACGGACAGGGTCGGGAAAAACTGTTTTTT
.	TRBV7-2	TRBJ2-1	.	CASSPQDTGEQFF	TGTGCCAGCAGCCCACAGGACACGGGTGAGCAGTTCTTC
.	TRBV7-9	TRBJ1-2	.	CASSLVGIDGYTF	TGTGCCAGCAGCTTAGTGGGGATAGATGGCTACACCTTC
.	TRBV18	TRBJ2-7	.	CASSPDGAGREQYF	TGTGCCAGCTCACCGGACGGGGCAGGACGCGAGCAGTACTTC
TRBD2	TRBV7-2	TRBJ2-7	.	CASSSTSASYEQYF	TGTGCCAGCAGCTCTACTAGCGCCTCCTACGAGCAGTACTTC
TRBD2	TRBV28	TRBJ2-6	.	CASSSVIAGISGANVLTF	TGTGCCAGCAGCTCCGTGATAGCGGGCATCTCTGGGGCCAACGTCCTGACTTTC
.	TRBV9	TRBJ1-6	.	CASSQDGGAGSPLHF	TGTGCCAGCAGCCAGGACGGCGGGGCCGGTTCACCCCTCCACTTT
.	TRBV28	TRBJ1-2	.	CASSPNWPNGYTF	TGTGCCAGCAGTCCCAACTGGCCGAATGGCTACACCTTC
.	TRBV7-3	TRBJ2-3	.	CASSLVGDSTDTQYF	TGTGCCAGCAGCTTAGTGGGGGACTCCACAGATACGCAGTATTTT
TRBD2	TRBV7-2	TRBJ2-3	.	CASAKTSGNTDTQYF	TGTGCCAGCGCCAAGACTAGCGGGAATACAGATACGCAGTATTTT
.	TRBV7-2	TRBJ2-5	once	CASSQVGSGSLGETQYF	TGTGCCAGCAGCCAAGTAGGATCAGGGTCCCTGGGAGAGACCCAGTACTTC
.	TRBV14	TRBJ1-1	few	CASSQSWAKAFF	TGTGCCAGCAGCCAAAGCTGGGCCAAAGCTTTCTTT
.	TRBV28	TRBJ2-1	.	CASSRPVGSGVYNEQFF	TGTGCCAGCAGTCGTCCAGTAGGGAGTGGGGTTTACAATGAGCAGTTCTTC
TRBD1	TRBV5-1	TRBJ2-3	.	CASSLEGTATDTQYF	TGCGCCAGCAGCTTGGAAGGGACAGCCACAGATACGCAGTATTTT
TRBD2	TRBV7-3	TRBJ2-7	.	CASSPTSGGEQYF	TGTGCCAGCAGCCCGACTAGCGGGGGCGAGCAGTACTTC
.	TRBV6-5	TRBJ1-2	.	CASGGKNYGYTF	TGTGCCAGCGGCGGAAAAAACTATGGCTACACCTTC
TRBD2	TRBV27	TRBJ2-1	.	CASTTGIGVSGNNEQFF	TGTGCCAGCACTACGGGGATAGGGGTTAGCGGGAACAATGAGCAGTTCTTC
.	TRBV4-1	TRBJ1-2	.	CAGSRSEWAPQDGYTF	TGCGCCGGCAGCCGCTCCGAGTGGGCCCCGCAGGATGGCTACACCTTC
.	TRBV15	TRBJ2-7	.	CATSRDLSMGGEQYF	TGTGCCACCAGCAGAGATCTGTCCATGGGCGGCGAGCAGTACTTC
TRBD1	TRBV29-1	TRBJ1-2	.	CSVGGQGRDGYTF	TGCAGCGTTGGCGGACAGGGAAGGGATGGCTACACCTTC
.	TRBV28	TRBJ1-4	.	CASSAEEKLFF	TGTGCCAGCAGCGCGGAGGAAAAACTGTTTTTT
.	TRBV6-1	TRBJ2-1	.	CASPGGVEQFF	TGTGCCAGCCCTGGAGGGGTTGAGCAGTTCTTC
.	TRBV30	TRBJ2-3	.	CAWSPEGTSSTDTQYF	TGTGCCTGGAGCCCAGAAGGGACCTCAAGCACAGATACGCAGTATTTT
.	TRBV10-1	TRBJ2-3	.	CASSAVVTDTQYF	TGCGCCAGCAGTGCGGTAGTCACAGATACGCAGTATTTT
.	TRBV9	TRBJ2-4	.	CASSAPGRDQYF	TGTGCCAGCAGCGCCCCCGGGCGGGACCAGTACTTC
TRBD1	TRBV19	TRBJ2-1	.	CASSKGQYNEQFF	TGTGCCAGTAGTAAGGGACAGTACAATGAGCAGTTCTTC
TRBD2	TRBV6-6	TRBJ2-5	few	CASSSGTSGRQETQYF	TGTGCCAGCAGTTCGGGGACTAGCGGGAGACAAGAGACCCAGTACTTC
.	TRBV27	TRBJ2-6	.	CASSQRTSGANVLTF	TGTGCCAGCAGTCAGCGGACCTCTGGGGCCAACGTCCTGACTTTC
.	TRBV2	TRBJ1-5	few	CASRGTNNQPQHF	TGTGCCAGCAGGGGGACAAACAATCAGCCCCAGCATTTT
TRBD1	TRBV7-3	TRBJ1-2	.	CASSSQGVAGEYGYTF	TGTGCCAGCAGCTCACAGGGGGTTGCAGGGGAATATGGCTACACCTTC
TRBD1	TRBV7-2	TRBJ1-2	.	CASSLVGQGAYGYTF	TGTGCCAGCAGCTTAGTAGGGCAGGGGGCGTATGGCTACACCTTC
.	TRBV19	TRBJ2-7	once	CASSRRGDEQYF	TGTGCCAGTAGTAGACGAGGGGACGAGCAGTACTTC
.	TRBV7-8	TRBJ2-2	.	CASSLEGHTGELFF	TGTGCCAGCAGCTTGGAGGGGCATACCGGGGAGCTGTTTTTT
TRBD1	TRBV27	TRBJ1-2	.	CASSGTETGGGNYGYTF	TGTGCCAGCAGTGGGACCGAGACAGGGGGCGGAAACTATGGCTACACCTTC
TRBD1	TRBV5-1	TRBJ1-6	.	CASSSFMTGFGSPLHF	TGCGCCAGCAGCTCCTTTATGACAGGGTTCGGTTCACCCCTCCACTTT
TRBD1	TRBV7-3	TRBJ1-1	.	CASSVLGTGNTEAFF	TGTGCCAGCAGCGTCCTTGGGACAGGTAACACTGAAGCTTTCTTT
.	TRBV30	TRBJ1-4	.	CASNFATNEKLFF	TGTGCCTCAAATTTCGCAACTAATGAAAAACTGTTTTTT
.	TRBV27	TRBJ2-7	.	CASSPLLATSSYEQYF	TGTGCCAGCAGCCCCCTTTTGGCTACTAGCTCCTACGAGCAGTACTTC
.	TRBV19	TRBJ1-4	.	CASSPGAGAALNEKLFF	TGTGCCAGTAGCCCTGGGGCAGGGGCCGCCCTTAATGAAAAACTGTTTTTT
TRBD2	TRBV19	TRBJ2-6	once	CASKRDIFANVLTF	TGTGCCAGTAAGCGGGATATATTTGCCAACGTCCTGACTTTC
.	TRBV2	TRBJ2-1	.	CASQASSYNEQFF	TGTGCCAGCCAGGCTAGCTCCTACAATGAGCAGTTCTTC
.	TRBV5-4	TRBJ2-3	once	CASSPSYDTQYF	TGTGCCAGCAGCCCCTCATACGATACGCAGTATTTT